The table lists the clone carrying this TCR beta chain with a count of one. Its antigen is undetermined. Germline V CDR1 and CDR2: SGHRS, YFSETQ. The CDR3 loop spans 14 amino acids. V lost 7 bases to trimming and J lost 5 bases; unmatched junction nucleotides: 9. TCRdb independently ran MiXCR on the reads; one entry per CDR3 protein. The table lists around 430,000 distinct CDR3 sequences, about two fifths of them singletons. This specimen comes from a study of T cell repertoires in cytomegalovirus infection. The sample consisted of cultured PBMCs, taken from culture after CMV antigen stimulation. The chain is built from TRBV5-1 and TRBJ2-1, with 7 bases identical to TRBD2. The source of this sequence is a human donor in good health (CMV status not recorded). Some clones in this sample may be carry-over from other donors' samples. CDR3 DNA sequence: TGCGCCAGCTCACTCAGCGGGGACGACAATGAGCAGTTCTTC. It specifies CASSLSGDDNEQFF. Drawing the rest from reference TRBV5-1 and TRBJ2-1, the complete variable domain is KAGVTQTPRYLIKTRGQQVTLSCSPISGHRSVSWYQQTPGQGLQFLFEYFSETQRNKGNFPGRFSGRQFSNSRSEMNVSTLELGDSALYLCASSLSGDDNEQFFGPGTRLTVL.